The rows below give T cell receptor beta chains drawn from one sample of a study of T-cell memory formation after mild COVID-19. One entry per CDR3 protein results from TCRdb running MiXCR on the 5' RACE reads. The data contain 450,000 to 650,000 distinct CDR3 sequences, less than 25% of them singletons. Sequencing input: PBMCs or a T cell subset sorted from them (not recorded which). All receptors come from an adult woman who had mild COVID-19 (a few samples of this study predate the infection). Cell type and time point are not known. Both conserved end residues are part of each CDR3. A D gene is named only where the DNA matches it firmly. Expanded clones get a size class; other rows say once, few or many, or leave the size out.

D gene: NA; J gene: TRBJ2-7; clone size: NA; V gene: TRBV12-3/TRBV12-4; CDR3 length: 14; CDR3 protein: CASRTEGGSYEQYF; CDR3 DNA: TGTGCCAGCAGAACTGAGGGGGGGTCCTACGAGCAGTACTTC
D gene: TRBD2; J gene: TRBJ2-5; clone size: few; V gene: TRBV6-5; CDR3 length: 17; CDR3 protein: CASSYVGLADAQETQYF; CDR3 DNA: TGTGCCAGCAGTTACGTAGGACTAGCGGATGCCCAAGAGACCCAGTACTTC
D gene: NA; J gene: TRBJ2-7; clone size: few; V gene: TRBV7-8; CDR3 length: 13; CDR3 protein: CASSQSREWEQYF; CDR3 DNA: TGTGCCAGCAGCCAATCCAGGGAGTGGGAGCAGTACTTC
D gene: NA; J gene: TRBJ2-3; clone size: few; V gene: TRBV12-3/TRBV12-4; CDR3 length: 15; CDR3 protein: CASSEGAVRTDTQYF; CDR3 DNA: TGTGCCAGCAGCGAAGGGGCGGTACGCACAGATACGCAGTATTTT
D gene: NA; J gene: TRBJ1-4; clone size: few; V gene: TRBV5-6; CDR3 length: 12; CDR3 protein: CASSRGDEKLFF; CDR3 DNA: TGTGCCAGCAGCAGGGGGGATGAAAAACTGTTTTTT
D gene: NA; J gene: TRBJ2-7; clone size: NA; V gene: TRBV5-4; CDR3 length: 12; CDR3 protein: CASSSNIGEQYF; CDR3 DNA: TGTGCCAGCAGTTCCAATATCGGGGAGCAGTACTTC
D gene: TRBD2; J gene: TRBJ2-3; clone size: NA; V gene: TRBV30; CDR3 length: 15; CDR3 protein: CAWRAGLADVDTQYF; CDR3 DNA: TGTGCCTGGAGAGCGGGACTAGCGGATGTAGATACGCAGTATTTT
D gene: NA; J gene: TRBJ2-2; clone size: few; V gene: TRBV25-1; CDR3 length: 12; CDR3 protein: CASSEFIGELFF; CDR3 DNA: TGTGCCAGCAGTGAATTCATCGGGGAGCTGTTTTTT
D gene: NA; J gene: TRBJ1-6; clone size: few; V gene: TRBV5-6; CDR3 length: 14; CDR3 protein: CASSLTGRNSPLHF; CDR3 DNA: TGTGCCAGCAGCTTAACTGGGCGGAATTCACCCCTCCACTTT
D gene: NA; J gene: TRBJ2-7; clone size: NA; V gene: TRBV19; CDR3 length: 12; CDR3 protein: CASPGWSYEQYF; CDR3 DNA: TGTGCCAGCCCTGGATGGTCCTACGAGCAGTACTTC
D gene: NA; J gene: TRBJ1-3; clone size: NA; V gene: TRBV7-2; CDR3 length: 16; CDR3 protein: CASSLAETSSGNTIYF; CDR3 DNA: TGTGCCAGCAGCTTAGCGGAGACATCTTCTGGAAACACCATATATTTT
D gene: TRBD2; J gene: TRBJ2-3; clone size: few; V gene: TRBV2; CDR3 length: 17; CDR3 protein: CASLVDWTSGSTDTQYF; CDR3 DNA: TGTGCCAGCTTAGTTGATTGGACTAGCGGAAGCACAGATACGCAGTATTTT
D gene: NA; J gene: TRBJ2-7; clone size: once; V gene: TRBV7-8; CDR3 length: 15; CDR3 protein: CASSLGATDLYEQYF; CDR3 DNA: TGTGCCAGCAGCTTAGGGGCGACAGATCTCTACGAGCAGTACTTC
D gene: NA; J gene: TRBJ2-1; clone size: NA; V gene: TRBV9; CDR3 length: 15; CDR3 protein: CASSVAGGAVNEQFF; CDR3 DNA: TGTGCCAGCAGCGTAGCTGGGGGAGCGGTTAATGAGCAGTTCTTC
D gene: TRBD2; J gene: TRBJ2-3; clone size: NA; V gene: TRBV12-3/TRBV12-4; CDR3 length: 15; CDR3 protein: CASSRRAGAEDTQYF; CDR3 DNA: TGTGCCAGCAGCCGGAGAGCGGGGGCGGAGGATACGCAGTATTTT
D gene: TRBD2; J gene: TRBJ2-1; clone size: NA; V gene: TRBV9; CDR3 length: 17; CDR3 protein: CASSVGWTSGSYNEQFF; CDR3 DNA: TGTGCCAGCAGCGTAGGTTGGACTAGCGGCTCCTACAATGAGCAGTTCTTC